This T cell receptor beta chain was sequenced in a study of OX40 agonist ivuxolimab in advanced cancers. Overall study: Dose-escalation patients suffered from hepatocellular carcinoma, melanoma, renal cell or head and neck cancer. A mean age of approximately 60 years, range about 23 to 80, was recorded, and 70% to 85% were male.

Generated by immunoSEQ multiplex PCR, the TCRdb table keeps only in-frame clones and is missing some. This table holds just under 75,000 clones, about 93% found once. Autoimmune disease history or systemic immunosuppression was exclusionary. Samples were taken at baseline and on day 1 of cycles 4 and 7. Germline V gene lookup returns CDR1 LGHNA and CDR2 YSLEER. Between the trimmed V and J ends, which lost 6 bases and 1 base, there was a span of 17 bases. The CDR3 length is 16 residues. The material was CD4+ or CD8+ T cells sorted from blood, obtained in a trial of the OX40 agonist ivuxolimab. The receptor comes from an adult with an advanced solid tumor such as melanoma, head and neck, liver or kidney cancer. V gene TRBV4-3 combines with J gene TRBJ2-3, with D unclear. CDR3: CASRHLLRVCTDTQYF. Here the CDR3 DNA reads TGCGCCAGCAGACACCTACTGCGCGTTTGCACAGATACGCAGTATTTT.